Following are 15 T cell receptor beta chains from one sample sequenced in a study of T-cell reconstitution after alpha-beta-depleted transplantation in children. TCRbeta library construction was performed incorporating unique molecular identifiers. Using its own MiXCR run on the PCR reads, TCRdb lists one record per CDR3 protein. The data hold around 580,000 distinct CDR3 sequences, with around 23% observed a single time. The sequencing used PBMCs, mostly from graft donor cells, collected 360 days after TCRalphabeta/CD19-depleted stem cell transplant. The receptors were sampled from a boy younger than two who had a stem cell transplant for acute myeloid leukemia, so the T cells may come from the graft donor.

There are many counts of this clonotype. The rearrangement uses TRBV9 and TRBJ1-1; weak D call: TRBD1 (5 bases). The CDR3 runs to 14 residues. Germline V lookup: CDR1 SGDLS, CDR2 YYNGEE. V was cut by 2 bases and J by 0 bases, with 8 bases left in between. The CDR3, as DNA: TGTGCCAGCAGCGTCAGGGCTTTGAACACTGAAGCTTTCTTT. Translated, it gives CASSVRALNTEAFF.

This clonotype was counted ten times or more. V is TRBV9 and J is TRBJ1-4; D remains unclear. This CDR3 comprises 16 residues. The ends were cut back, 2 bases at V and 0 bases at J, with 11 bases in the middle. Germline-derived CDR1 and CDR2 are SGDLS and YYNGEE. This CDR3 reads CASSVSQDPTNEKLFF. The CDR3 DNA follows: TGTGCCAGCAGCGTTTCCCAGGACCCAACTAATGAAAAACTGTTTTTT.

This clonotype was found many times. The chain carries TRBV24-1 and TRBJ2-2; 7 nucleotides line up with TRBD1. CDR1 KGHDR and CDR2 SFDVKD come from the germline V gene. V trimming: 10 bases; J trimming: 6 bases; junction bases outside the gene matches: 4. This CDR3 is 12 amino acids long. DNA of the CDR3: TGTGCCACTCGTACAGGGGCCGGGGAGCTGTTTTTT. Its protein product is CATRTGAGELFF.

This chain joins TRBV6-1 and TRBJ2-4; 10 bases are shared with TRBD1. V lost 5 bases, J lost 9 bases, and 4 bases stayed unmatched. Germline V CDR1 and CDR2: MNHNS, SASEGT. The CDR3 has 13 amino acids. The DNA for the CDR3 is TGTGCCAGCAGTCGGGACAGGGGTCCCATTCAGTACTTC. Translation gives CASSRDRGPIQYF.

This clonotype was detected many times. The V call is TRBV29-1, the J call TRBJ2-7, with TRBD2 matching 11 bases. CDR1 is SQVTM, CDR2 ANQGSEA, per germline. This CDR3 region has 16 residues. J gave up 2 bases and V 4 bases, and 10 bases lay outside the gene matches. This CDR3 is CSVAPQLAGVTYEQYF. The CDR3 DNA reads TGCAGCGTTGCCCCTCAACTAGCGGGGGTAACCTACGAGCAGTACTTC.

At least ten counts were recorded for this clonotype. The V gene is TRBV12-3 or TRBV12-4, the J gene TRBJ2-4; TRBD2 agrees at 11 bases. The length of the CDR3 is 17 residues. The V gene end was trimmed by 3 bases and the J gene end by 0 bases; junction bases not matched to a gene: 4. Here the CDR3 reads CASSFSGGAGAKNIQYF. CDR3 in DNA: TGTGCCAGCAGTTTTAGCGGGGGGGCGGGAGCCAAAAACATTCAGTACTTC.

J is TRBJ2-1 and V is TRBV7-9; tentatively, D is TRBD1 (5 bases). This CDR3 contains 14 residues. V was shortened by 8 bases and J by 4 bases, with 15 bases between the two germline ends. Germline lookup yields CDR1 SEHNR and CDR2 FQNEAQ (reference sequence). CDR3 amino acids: CASASTGGYNEQFF. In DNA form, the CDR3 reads TGTGCCAGCGCCAGCACAGGCGGTTACAATGAGCAGTTCTTC.

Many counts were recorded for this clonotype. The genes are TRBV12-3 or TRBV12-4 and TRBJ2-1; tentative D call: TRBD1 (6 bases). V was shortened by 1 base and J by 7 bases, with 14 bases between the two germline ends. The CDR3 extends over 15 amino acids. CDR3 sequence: CASSLEGVAWNEQFF. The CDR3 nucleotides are TGTGCCAGCAGTTTAGAGGGGGTGGCTTGGAATGAGCAGTTCTTC.

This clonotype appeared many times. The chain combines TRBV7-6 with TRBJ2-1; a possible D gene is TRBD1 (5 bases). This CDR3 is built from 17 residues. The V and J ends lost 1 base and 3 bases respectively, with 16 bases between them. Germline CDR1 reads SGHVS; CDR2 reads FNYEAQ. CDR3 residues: CASSLETGPKIYNEQFF. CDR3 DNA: TGTGCCAGCAGCTTAGAAACAGGCCCCAAAATCTACAATGAGCAGTTCTTC.

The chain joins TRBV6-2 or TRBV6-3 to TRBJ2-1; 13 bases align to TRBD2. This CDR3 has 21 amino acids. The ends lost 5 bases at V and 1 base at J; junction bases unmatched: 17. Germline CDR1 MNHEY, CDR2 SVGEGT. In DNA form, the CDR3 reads TGTGCCAGCAGTCCCCCGACCCTCCCCGGACTAGCGGGGGAGTCCTACAATGAGCAGTTCTTC. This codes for CASSPPTLPGLAGESYNEQFF.

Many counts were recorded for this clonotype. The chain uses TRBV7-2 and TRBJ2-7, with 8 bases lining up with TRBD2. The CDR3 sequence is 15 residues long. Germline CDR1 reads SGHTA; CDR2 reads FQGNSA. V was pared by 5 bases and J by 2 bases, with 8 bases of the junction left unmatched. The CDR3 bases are TGTGCCAGCAGCCCTCGGGGGGGTCAACCCTACGAGCAGTACTTC. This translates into CASSPRGGQPYEQYF.

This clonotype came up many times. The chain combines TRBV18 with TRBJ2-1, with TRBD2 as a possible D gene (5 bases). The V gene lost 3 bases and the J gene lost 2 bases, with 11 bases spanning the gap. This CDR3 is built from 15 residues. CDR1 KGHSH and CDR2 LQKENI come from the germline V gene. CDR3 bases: TGTGCCAGCTCACCTTGGGGAGAACCCTACAATGAGCAGTTCTTC. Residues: CASSPWGEPYNEQFF. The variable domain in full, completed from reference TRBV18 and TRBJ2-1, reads NAGVMQNPRHLVRRRGQEARLRCSPMKGHSHVYWYRQLPEEGLKFMVYLQKENIIDESGMPKERFSAEFPKEGPSILRIQQVVRGDSAAYFCASSPWGEPYNEQFFGPGTRLTVL.

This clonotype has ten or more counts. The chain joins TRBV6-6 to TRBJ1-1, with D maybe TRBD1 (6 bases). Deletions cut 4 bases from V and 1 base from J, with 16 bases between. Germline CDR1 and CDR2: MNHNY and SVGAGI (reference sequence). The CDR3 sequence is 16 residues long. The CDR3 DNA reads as TGTGCCAGCAGTTTCTTTAACAGGGATTCGAACACTGAAGCTTTCTTT. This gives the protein CASSFFNRDSNTEAFF.

This CDR3 reads CSARGAGTGLGPQHF. Here the CDR3 DNA reads TGCAGTGCTAGAGGGGCGGGGACAGGGTTAGGGCCCCAGCATTTT. This chain connects TRBV20-1 to TRBJ1-5; 9 bases agree with TRBD1. The CDR3 has 15 residues. V lost 1 base and J lost 9; bases outside the gene matches: 10. Germline V gene lookup returns CDR1 DFQATT and CDR2 SNEGSKA (reference sequence).

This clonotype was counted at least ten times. DNA for the CDR3: TGTGCCAGCAGCACCGGGACTAGTCAGACCCAGTACTTC. Its protein product is CASSTGTSQTQYF. V gene TRBV7-7 combines with J gene TRBJ2-5; TRBD2 agrees at 8 bases. The CDR3 sequence is 13 residues long. Germline V gene lookup returns CDR1 SSHAT and CDR2 FNYEAQ (reference sequence). V lost 5 bases to trimming and J lost 6 bases; unmatched junction nucleotides: 5. Looking up the rest from reference TRBV7-7 and TRBJ2-5 gives the full variable domain: GAGVSQSPRYKVTKRGQDVTLRCDPISSHATLYWYQQALGQGPEFLTYFNYEAQPDKSGLPSDRFSAERPEGSISTLTIQRTEQRDSAMYRCASSTGTSQTQYFGPGTRLLVL.